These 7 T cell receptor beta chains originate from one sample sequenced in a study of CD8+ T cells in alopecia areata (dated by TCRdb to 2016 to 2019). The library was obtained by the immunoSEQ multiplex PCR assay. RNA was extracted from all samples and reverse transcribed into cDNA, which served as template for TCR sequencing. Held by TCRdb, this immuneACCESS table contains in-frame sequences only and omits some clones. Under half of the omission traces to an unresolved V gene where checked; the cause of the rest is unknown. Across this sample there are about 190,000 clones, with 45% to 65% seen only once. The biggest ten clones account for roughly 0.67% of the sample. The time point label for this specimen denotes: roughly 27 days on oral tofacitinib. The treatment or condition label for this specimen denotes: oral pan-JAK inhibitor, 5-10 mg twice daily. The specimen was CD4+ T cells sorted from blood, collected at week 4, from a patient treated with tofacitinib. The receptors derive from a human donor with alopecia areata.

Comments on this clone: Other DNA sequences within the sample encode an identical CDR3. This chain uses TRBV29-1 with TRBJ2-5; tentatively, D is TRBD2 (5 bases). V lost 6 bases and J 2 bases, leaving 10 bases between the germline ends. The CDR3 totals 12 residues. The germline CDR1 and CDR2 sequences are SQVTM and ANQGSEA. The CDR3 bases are TGCAGCGTCGGATCGGGGCAAGAGACCCAGTACTTC. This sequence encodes CSVGSGQETQYF.

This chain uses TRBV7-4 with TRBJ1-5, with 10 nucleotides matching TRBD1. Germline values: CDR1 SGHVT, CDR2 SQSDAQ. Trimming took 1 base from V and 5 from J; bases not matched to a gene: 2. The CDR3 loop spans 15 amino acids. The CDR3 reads CASSLGDRGYQPQHF. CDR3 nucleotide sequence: TGTGCCAGCAGCTTAGGGGACAGGGGATATCAGCCCCAGCATTTT.

CDR3 DNA sequence: TGTGCCAGCAGCTTACCTATAGGAAAACTGTTTTTT. Residues: CASSLPIGKLFF. The chain couples TRBV7-9 to TRBJ1-4; no reliable D call. The CDR3 totals 12 residues. V lost 2 bases, J lost 10 bases, and 8 bases lay in between. Per germline, CDR1 SEHNR and CDR2 FQNEAQ (reference sequence). Full variable domain (outside the CDR3, taken from reference TRBV7-9 and TRBJ1-4): DTGVSQNPRHKITKRGQNVTFRCDPISEHNRLYWYRQTLGQGPEFLTYFQNEAQLEKSRLLSDRFSAERPKGSFSTLEIQRTEQGDSAMYLCASSLPIGKLFFGSGTQLSVL.

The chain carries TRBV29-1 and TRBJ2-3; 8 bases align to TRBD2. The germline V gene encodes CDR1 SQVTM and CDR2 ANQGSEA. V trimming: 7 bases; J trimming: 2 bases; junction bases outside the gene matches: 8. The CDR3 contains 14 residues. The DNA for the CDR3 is TGCAGCGCCGCAATAGCGGGATTCACAGATACGCAGTATTTT. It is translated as CSAAIAGFTDTQYF.

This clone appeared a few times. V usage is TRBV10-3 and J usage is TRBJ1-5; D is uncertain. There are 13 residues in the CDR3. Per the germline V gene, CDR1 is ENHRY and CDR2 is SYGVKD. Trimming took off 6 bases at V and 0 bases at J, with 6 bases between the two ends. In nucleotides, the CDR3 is TGTGCCATCAGGCAGAATAGCAATCAGCCCCAGCATTTT. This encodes CAIRQNSNQPQHF.

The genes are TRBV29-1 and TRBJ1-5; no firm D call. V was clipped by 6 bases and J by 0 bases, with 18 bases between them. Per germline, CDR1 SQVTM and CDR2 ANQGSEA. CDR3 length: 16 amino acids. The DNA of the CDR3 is TGCAGCGTCGGTGGTAGGGCCGGATATAGCAATCAGCCCCAGCATTTT. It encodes CSVGGRAGYSNQPQHF.

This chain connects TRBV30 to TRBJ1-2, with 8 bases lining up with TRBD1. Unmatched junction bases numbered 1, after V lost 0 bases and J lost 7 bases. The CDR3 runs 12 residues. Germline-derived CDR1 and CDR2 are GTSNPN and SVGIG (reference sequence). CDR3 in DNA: TGTGCCTGGAGTGTGACAGGGGCTGGCTACACCTTC. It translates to CAWSVTGAGYTF.